This T cell receptor beta chain came from a study of T-cell memory formation after mild COVID-19. This clonotype appeared many times. TCRdb analysed the 5' RACE reads with MiXCR anew, one entry per CDR3 protein. The sample has about 100,000 distinct CDR3 sequences, around 10% seen once; the top ten hold roughly 40%. Losses at the gene ends were 4 bases for V and 3 bases for J; bases not matched to a gene: 3. This CDR3 is 15 amino acids long. Germline V gene sequence: CDR1 MRHNA, CDR2 SNTAGT. The sequence was collected from a man younger than 35 who had mild COVID-19 (a few samples of this study predate the infection). Cell type and time point are not known. V gene TRBV6-4 combines with J gene TRBJ2-3, with TRBD2 matching over 11 bases. The sample comprised PBMCs or a T cell subset sorted from them (not recorded which). Here the CDR3 DNA reads TGTGCCAGCAGTGTTAGCGGGGGGGCGACAGATACGCAGTATTTT. Its protein product is CASSVSGGATDTQYF.